These 9 T cell receptor beta chains originate from one sample sequenced in a study of CD8 T cells in Susac syndrome. Reverse transcription of about 0.45 to 1 ug RNA used random hexamers. MiXCR was run by TCRdb on the immunoSEQ multiplex PCR reads, yielding one entry per CDR3 protein. The sample lists about 150,000 distinct CDR3 sequences; approximately 95% were seen once. Sample: CD4+ T cells from PBMCs. The receptors here all came from a human donor with multiple sclerosis.

The chain joins TRBV30 to TRBJ2-7; 7 bases agree with TRBD1. The trim removed 4 bases at V and 5 bases at J, leaving 8 bases unmatched. Germline assignment: CDR1 GTSNPN and CDR2 SVGIG (reference sequence). This CDR3 spans 13 amino acids. CDR3: CAWITGVGHEQYF. CDR3 nucleotide sequence: TGTGCCTGGATAACAGGGGTCGGCCACGAGCAGTACTTC.

The chain couples TRBV11-2 to TRBJ2-7; D may be TRBD2 (5 bases). This CDR3 spans 14 amino acids. The V end lost 3 bases, the J end lost 3 bases, and 12 bases lay between the germline ends. Germline-derived CDR1 and CDR2 are SGHAT and FQNNGV. The CDR3 bases are TGTGCCAGCAGCTTGGCTGCCCGGGGCTACGAGCAGTACTTC. Its translation: CASSLAARGYEQYF.

This sequence joins TRBV9 and TRBJ2-5, with a weak D call TRBD1 (5 bases). The CDR3 is 17 residues long. Trimming removed 0 bases at V and 1 base at J, with 16 bases between. Germline V lookup: CDR1 SGDLS, CDR2 YYNGEE. CDR3 protein: CASSVGGASTSQETQYF. CDR3 DNA: TGTGCCAGCAGCGTAGGTGGGGCGTCGACCTCCCAAGAGACCCAGTACTTC.

The chain is built from TRBV29-1 and TRBJ1-2, with D unclear. CDR3 length equals 12 residues. CDR1 is SQVTM and CDR2 is ANQGSEA in the germline V gene. The ends were cut back, 6 bases at V and 4 bases at J, with 12 bases in the middle. The CDR3, as DNA: TGCAGCGTAAAGGTGCTTACCTATGGCTACACCTTC. It translates to CSVKVLTYGYTF.

The chain joins TRBV9 to TRBJ1-1, with D possibly TRBD1 on 5 matching bases. The CDR3 is made up of 15 amino acids. The germline gives CDR1 SGDLS, CDR2 YYNGEE. Deletions cut 4 bases from V and 1 base from J, with 14 bases between. CDR3 bases: TGTGCCAGCAGCCCCCAGGCCGGGGGGAACACTGAAGCTTTCTTT. This encodes CASSPQAGGNTEAFF.

V is TRBV30 and J is TRBJ1-3; maybe TRBD1 (5 bases). The CDR3 is 13 residues long. The V end lost 5 bases, the J end lost 1 base, and 9 bases lay between the germline ends. CDR1 is GTSNPN, CDR2 SVGIG, per germline (reference sequence). The CDR3 here is CAWAGTSGNTIYF. The CDR3 DNA sequence: TGTGCCTGGGCCGGGACGTCTGGAAACACCATATATTTT. The complete variable domain, with remaining parts taken from reference TRBV30 and TRBJ1-3, reads SQTIHQWPATLVQPVGSPLSLECTVEGTSNPNLYWYRQAAGRGLQLLFYSVGIGQISSEVPQNLSASRPQDRQFILSSKKLLLSDSGFYLCAWAGTSGNTIYFGEGSWLTVV.

The chain couples TRBV18 to TRBJ2-6; no definite D call. CDR3 length: 16 residues. Trimming removed 2 bases from V and 4 bases from J, with 12 bases in between. The germline V gene has CDR1 KGHSH and CDR2 LQKENI. This CDR3 reads CASSPLASGGANVLTF. The CDR3 DNA reads as TGTGCCAGCTCACCATTAGCATCGGGCGGGGCCAACGTCCTGACTTTC. The whole variable domain, filled in from reference TRBV18 and TRBJ2-6, reads NAGVMQNPRHLVRRRGQEARLRCSPMKGHSHVYWYRQLPEEGLKFMVYLQKENIIDESGMPKERFSAEFPKEGPSILRIQQVVRGDSAAYFCASSPLASGGANVLTFGAGSRLTVL.

This clonotype was detected only once. The CDR3 DNA sequence: TGTGCCAGCAGCCCAAGCTTGTGGCCCAATCCCACCGGGGAGCTGTTTTTT. Protein sequence: CASSPSLWPNPTGELFF. The chain carries TRBV11-3 and TRBJ2-2; unclear D gene. Germline values: CDR1 SGHNT, CDR2 YENEEA. CDR3 length: 17 residues. V was clipped by 5 bases and J by 4 bases, with 20 bases between them. The entire variable domain, with the rest obtained from reference TRBV11-3 and TRBJ2-2, is as follows: EAGVVQSPRYKIIEKKQPVAFWCNPISGHNTLYWYLQNLGQGPELLIRYENEEAVDDSQLPKDRFSAERLKGVDSTLKIQPAELGDSAVYLCASSPSLWPNPTGELFFGEGSRLTVL.

V and J are TRBV30 and TRBJ1-2; 9 bases agree with TRBD1. The V gene end was trimmed by 3 bases and the J gene end by 3 bases; junction bases not matched to a gene: 8. CDR3 length: 15 amino acids. Looked up from germline, CDR1 is GTSNPN and CDR2 is SVGIG (reference sequence). The CDR3 DNA sequence: TGTGCCTGGAGGCCTACCGGGGACAGGGACTATGGCTACACCTTC. Its translation is CAWRPTGDRDYGYTF.